This T cell receptor (beta chain) was sequenced for a study of chemoradiotherapy in HPV16-positive cancers. Points from the study as a whole: HPV-responsive T-cell expansion during chemoradiotherapy was linked to improved recurrence-free survival in HPV16-positive patients. HPV-specific T cells were functionally defined from only a couple of HPV16-positive patients.

With 2 bases clipped from V and 8 bases from J, the junction kept 15 bases outside the gene matches. CDR1 is ENHRY, CDR2 SYGVKD, per germline. The CDR3 is 17 amino acids. On this clone itself: Its antigen is not known.

Samples were taken several times over chemoradiotherapy. Using immunoSEQ multiplex PCR, the repertoire was profiled, and TCRdb retains in-frame clones only, with some absent. The sample has about 20,000 clones; over 85% are singletons. This TCR was sampled from a human donor with HPV-associated anogenital cancer. This rearrangement joins TRBV10-3 to TRBJ2-1; 7 positions match TRBD1. Here the sequenced sample was blood, taken from a patient who underwent chemoradiotherapy. CDR3 DNA sequence: TGTGCCATCAGTGAGCTCCTCCGGGACAGTTTGTTCCATGAGCAGTTCTTC. This encodes CAISELLRDSLFHEQFF.